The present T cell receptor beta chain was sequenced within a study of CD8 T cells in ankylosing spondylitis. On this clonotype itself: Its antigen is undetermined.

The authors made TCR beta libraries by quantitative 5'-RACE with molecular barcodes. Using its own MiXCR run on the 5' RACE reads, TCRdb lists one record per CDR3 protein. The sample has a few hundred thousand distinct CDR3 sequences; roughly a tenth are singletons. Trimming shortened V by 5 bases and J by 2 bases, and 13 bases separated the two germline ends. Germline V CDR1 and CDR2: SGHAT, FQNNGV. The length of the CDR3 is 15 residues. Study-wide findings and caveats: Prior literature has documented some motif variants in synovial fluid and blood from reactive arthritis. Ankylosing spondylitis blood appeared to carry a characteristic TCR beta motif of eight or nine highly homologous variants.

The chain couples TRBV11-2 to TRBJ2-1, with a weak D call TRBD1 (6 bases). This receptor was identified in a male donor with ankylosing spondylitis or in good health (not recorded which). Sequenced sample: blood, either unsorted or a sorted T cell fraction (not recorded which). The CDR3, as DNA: TGTGCCAGCAGCACCGGGACACCTACCTACAATGAGCAGTTCTTC. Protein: CASSTGTPTYNEQFF.